Sequencing of this T cell receptor (beta chain) was carried out in a study of PD-L1 blockade in urothelial cancer. Looking at the study overall: The study started patients on atezolizumab around 2014, giving 1,200 mg intravenously every 3 weeks. Analyses were performed on blood at 3 weeks after treatment start (the second dose) and at 6 weeks. A median roughly 150,000 T cells were found in blood samples.

Profiled with immunoSEQ multiplex PCR; TCRdb holds only in-frame clones, not every one. In the table there are around 100,000 clones, about nine tenths of which are singletons. Between the trimmed V and J ends, which lost 0 bases and 1 base, there was a span of 7 bases. The CDR3 length is 14 residues. Germline V gene lookup returns CDR1 GTSNPN and CDR2 SVGIG (reference sequence). The time point is: pretreatment peripheral blood. The study enrolled patients with locally advanced or metastatic urothelial carcinoma. V and J are TRBV30 and TRBJ1-3; D not certain. Sequencing used PBMCs, obtained around atezolizumab (anti-PD-L1) treatment. The clonotype was recovered from a man aged 55 to 70 with urothelial cancer. This CDR3 is CAWSVRGSGNTIYF. Here the CDR3 DNA reads TGTGCCTGGAGTGTAAGAGGATCTGGAAACACCATATATTTT.